These 7 T cell receptor beta chains share one sample of origin, sequenced in a study of technical replicates of blood from four donors. Profiled with immunoSEQ multiplex PCR; TCRdb holds only in-frame clones, not every one. There are tens of thousands of clones in the sample; nearly 97% occur only once, and 0.24% lies in the top ten. The sequenced sample was T cells isolated from PBMCs. These receptors were taken from a human donor in good health.

J is TRBJ2-7 and V is TRBV6-5; TRBD1 agrees at 9 bases. This CDR3 comprises 14 residues. With V trimmed by 6 bases and J by 2 bases, 5 bases remained unmatched. The germline V gene encodes CDR1 MNHEY and CDR2 SVGAGI. In nucleotides, the CDR3 is TGTGCCAGCAGGCGGGACAGGGCTACCTACGAGCAGTACTTC. Its translation is CASRRDRATYEQYF.

The chain recombines TRBV6-5 with TRBJ1-6; D remains ambiguous. The germline gives CDR1 MNHEY, CDR2 SVGAGI. V was cut by 4 bases and J by 7 bases, with 17 bases left in between. The CDR3 has 16 residues. The chain's CDR3 is CASSLSAGGENSPLHF. The CDR3 bases are TGTGCCAGCAGTTTGTCGGCAGGCGGGGAAAATTCACCCCTCCACTTT.

V usage is TRBV19 and J usage is TRBJ1-4; no clear D. CDR1 and CDR2 from the germline V gene are LNHDA and SQIVND (reference sequence). The ends were cut back, 1 base at V and 7 bases at J, with 7 bases in the middle. The CDR3 consists of 13 residues. CDR3 nucleotides: TGTGCCAGTAGTATAGGAGGCATTGAAAAACTGTTTTTT. Translated, it gives CASSIGGIEKLFF.

This chain joins TRBV5-1 and TRBJ2-3; perhaps TRBD1 as D (5 bases). This CDR3 has 14 residues. The germline V and J ends were trimmed by 5 bases and 5 bases, with 15 bases remaining between them. CDR1 is SGHRS, CDR2 YFSETQ, per germline. Here the CDR3 reads CASSDQGRGDTQYF. The CDR3 DNA reads TGCGCCAGCAGTGATCAGGGAAGGGGAGATACGCAGTATTTT.

The chain is built from TRBV15 and TRBJ1-5, with 7 bases fitting TRBD1. V gave up 5 bases and J gave up 1 base; unmatched junction bases: 2. The CDR3 loop spans 14 amino acids. Germline CDR1 LNHNV, CDR2 YYDKDF (reference sequence). The CDR3 here is CATSEQGSNQPQHF. The DNA for the CDR3 is TGTGCCACCAGCGAACAGGGGAGCAATCAGCCCCAGCATTTT.

The chain employs TRBV5-1 and TRBJ2-3, with unresolved D. V was trimmed by 1 base and J by 3 bases, leaving 9 bases between them. The germline V gene encodes CDR1 SGHRS and CDR2 YFSETQ. The CDR3 sequence is 14 residues long. CDR3 coding DNA: TGCGCCAGCAGCTTGCTGCTAGTGACAGATACGCAGTATTTT. Protein: CASSLLLVTDTQYF.

The CDR3, as DNA: TGCGCCAGCAGCCGTCAGGTCAGGGGGCAGCGACGTGTTGAAAAACTGTTTTTT. The encoded protein is CASSRQVRGQRRVEKLFF. The chain employs TRBV4-1 and TRBJ1-4; 8 bases align to TRBD1. V lost 4 bases, J lost 7 bases, and 17 bases stayed unmatched. The V gene's germline CDR1 is MGHRA and CDR2 YSYEKL. The CDR3 spans 18 residues.